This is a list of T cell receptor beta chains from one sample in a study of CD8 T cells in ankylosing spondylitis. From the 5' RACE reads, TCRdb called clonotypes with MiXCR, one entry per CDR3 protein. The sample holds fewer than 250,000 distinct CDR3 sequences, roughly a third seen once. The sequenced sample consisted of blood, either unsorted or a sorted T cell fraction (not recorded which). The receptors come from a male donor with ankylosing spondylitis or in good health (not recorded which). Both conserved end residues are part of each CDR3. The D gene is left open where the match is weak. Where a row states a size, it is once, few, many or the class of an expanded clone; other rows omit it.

TGCAGCACCCAAGGGGCTTCCCAGGCTGAAGCTTTCTTT | CSTQGASQAEAFF | TRBJ1-1 | - | few | TRBV20-1
TGTGCCATCGGCGGGGGGCCAGATACGCAGTATTTT | CAIGGGPDTQYF | TRBJ2-3 | TRBD2 | - | TRBV10-3
TGCGCCAGCAGTGAGTCAGGGACCACTGAAGCTTTCTTT | CASSESGTTEAFF | TRBJ1-1 | - | few | TRBV10-2
TGTGCCACGATGACTAGCGGGGCCTCTAGCACAGATACGCAGTATTTT | CATMTSGASSTDTQYF | TRBJ2-3 | TRBD2 | once | TRBV24-1
TGTGCCAGTCAACCGGCAGAGGCTGAAGCTTTCTTT | CASQPAEAEAFF | TRBJ1-1 | - | few | TRBV12-3/TRBV12-4
TGCAGTGCAGCCGGGACTAGCGGGGGGGCCGGGTTGGATACGCAGTATTTT | CSAAGTSGGAGLDTQYF | TRBJ2-3 | TRBD2 | - | TRBV20-1
TGCGCCAGCAGTGAGTCGACAGGGCGGTACTATGGCTACACCTTC | CASSESTGRYYGYTF | TRBJ1-2 | TRBD1 | few | TRBV10-2
TGTGCCAGCAGCCAAGATGTCGGCCTAGCGGGGGTCATAAATACGCAGTATTTT | CASSQDVGLAGVINTQYF | TRBJ2-3 | TRBD2 | - | TRBV4-2
TGTGCCAGCAGTTTATCCGGCTCGAATCAGCCCCAGCATTTT | CASSLSGSNQPQHF | TRBJ1-5 | - | - | TRBV27
TGTGCCAGCAGTTTAAGTTTGACTATCCAAGAGACCCAGTACTTC | CASSLSLTIQETQYF | TRBJ2-5 | - | - | TRBV28
TGCAGTGCTAGTTGGTGGTCCCATGTCTCAGATACGCAGTATTTT | CSASWWSHVSDTQYF | TRBJ2-3 | - | - | TRBV20-1
TGCAGTGCTAGAGATGAAATAGCGGCGAATACCGGGGAGCTGTTTTTT | CSARDEIAANTGELFF | TRBJ2-2 | - | - | TRBV20-1
TGTGCCAGCAGTCGCCAGACAGCCTCCTACGAGCAGTACTTC | CASSRQTASYEQYF | TRBJ2-7 | - | - | TRBV3-1